The clone carrying this T cell receptor beta chain was detected only a few times. The data were taken from a study of blood T cell repertoires in COVID-19. At the level of the study: COVID-19 samples, acute and convalescent, were from the United States, Italy and Spain. Sources were T cells, B-cell-depleted T cells, or PBMCs; the material itself was cDNA or gDNA.

Seattle-derived patients entered the study during active infection and were followed longitudinally. Per the original data handling: Amplification with reference gene primers provided the estimates of nucleated cell counts. Repertoires were generated with immunoSEQ multiplex PCR, while TCRdb's copy carries only in-frame clones and drops some. That table supplies the V and J calls and clone size; D and trimming were determined from the DNA. The sample lists about 370,000 clones; around 87% were seen once. The sequenced sample consisted of peripheral blood. The sequence was collected from a woman between 25 and 40 years old with COVID-19, enrolled during active disease.

CDR3 protein: CASSVRLAGGGDTQYF. For the CDR3, the DNA is TGTGCCAGCAGCGTGAGACTAGCGGGAGGAGGAGATACGCAGTATTTT. V and J are TRBV7-2 and TRBJ2-3; 13 bases line up with TRBD2. The V segment lost 5 bases and the J segment 5 bases; nucleotides outside the gene matches: 7. CDR1 and CDR2 from the germline V gene are SGHTA and FQGNSA. There are 16 residues in the CDR3.